These 14 T cell receptor beta chains share one sample of origin, sequenced in a study of T cells in localized non-small cell lung cancer (dated by TCRdb to 2020 to 2021). The method was the immunoSEQ multiplex PCR assay. TCRdb's version of the immuneACCESS table is confined to in-frame rearrangements and falls short of the full clone set. An unresolved V gene accounts for under half of the shortfall where checked; the remainder is of unknown origin. The sample includes roughly 89,000 clones, with roughly 88% observed a single time. The ten largest clones add up to about 4% of the sample. Sequenced here: PBMCs, sampled before any cancer treatment. These TCRs come from a woman aged 40-69 years with stage II squamous cell lung carcinoma.

V usage is TRBV27 and J usage is TRBJ2-3; 11 nucleotides line up with TRBD2. The CDR3 sequence is 15 residues long. V lost 6 bases, J lost 4 bases, and 6 bases stayed unmatched. Germline V lookup: CDR1 MNHEY, CDR2 SMNVEV (reference sequence). The CDR3 DNA follows: TGTGCCAGCAGCACTTTAGCGGGGGGGTCAGATACGCAGTATTTT. Translated: CASSTLAGGSDTQYF.

This rearrangement joins TRBV28 to TRBJ1-1; 10 bases align to TRBD1. Germline V lookup: CDR1 MDHEN, CDR2 SYDVKM. The CDR3 length is 16 residues. Unmatched junction bases numbered 10, after V lost 5 bases and J lost 4 bases. The CDR3 loop is CASSPRDRGATTEAFF. CDR3 in DNA: TGTGCCAGCAGTCCCAGGGACAGGGGCGCTACCACTGAAGCTTTCTTT.

The gene calls are TRBV13 and TRBJ2-7; no reliable D call. V lost 5 bases and J 4 bases, leaving 12 bases between the germline ends. This CDR3 is built from 13 residues. Germline V gene lookup returns CDR1 PRHDT and CDR2 FYEKMQ (reference sequence). DNA for the CDR3: TGTGCCAGCAGCCGTGGGGATATATACGAGCAGTACTTC. Encoded protein: CASSRGDIYEQYF.

The CDR3 spells CASSGANVGSGNTIYF. CDR3 DNA: TGTGCCAGCAGTGGCGCCAACGTAGGCTCTGGAAACACCATATATTTT. The chain carries TRBV7-6 and TRBJ1-3, with unresolved D. Trimming cost V 6 bases and J 0 bases, with 15 bases left between them. Germline CDR1 is SGHVS and CDR2 is FNYEAQ. This CDR3 has 16 amino acids.

The rearrangement links TRBV19 to TRBJ1-2; a possible D gene is TRBD1 (5 bases). The germline V gene has CDR1 LNHDA and CDR2 SQIVND (reference sequence). The CDR3 is 15 amino acids. V shed 5 bases and J shed 7 bases, with 20 bases lying between them. CDR3 loop: CASSSTSGTSTGYTF. CDR3 nucleotides: TGTGCCAGTAGTTCCACCTCCGGGACGTCCACTGGCTACACCTTC.

The chain recombines TRBV5-4 with TRBJ2-1, with TRBD2 matching 11 bases. The length of the CDR3 is 16 residues. Germline V gene sequence: CDR1 SGHNT, CDR2 YYREEE (reference sequence). The ends lost 1 base at V and 9 bases at J; junction bases unmatched: 9. CDR3 nucleotides: TGTGCCAGCAGCTTGTCTAGCGGGAGGTATAGTGTTGAGCAGTTCTTC. Translation: CASSLSSGRYSVEQFF.

The chain carries TRBV19 and TRBJ2-1; 7 bases line up with TRBD2. The V and J ends lost 1 base and 7 bases, in that order; junction bases with no gene match: 10. The CDR3 contains 16 residues. Germline assignment: CDR1 LNHDA and CDR2 SQIVND (reference sequence). The CDR3 is CASSIAGGGFGNEQFF. The DNA for the CDR3 is TGTGCCAGTAGTATAGCGGGAGGTGGATTTGGAAATGAGCAGTTCTTC.

The V gene is TRBV2, the J gene TRBJ2-1; 7 bases are a match to TRBD1. In germline, CDR1 is SNHLY, CDR2 FYNNEI. The CDR3 covers 15 residues. The trim removed 5 bases at V and 10 bases at J, leaving 14 bases unmatched. In DNA, the CDR3 is TGTGCCAGCAGTTCACCGGGACAGAGACCCCTAGAGCAGTTCTTC. Protein sequence: CASSSPGQRPLEQFF.

V is TRBV6-1 and J is TRBJ1-5; tentatively, D is TRBD1 (5 bases). The CDR3 covers 14 residues. V lost 7 bases and J 2 bases, leaving 12 bases between the germline ends. Germline assignment: CDR1 MNHNS and CDR2 SASEGT. CDR3 loop: CASIPRGGNQPQHF. The CDR3 DNA reads as TGTGCCAGCATCCCAAGGGGTGGCAATCAGCCCCAGCATTTT.

The CDR3 here is CSAQGFSEQYF. CDR3 DNA: TGCAGTGCTCAGGGGTTCTCCGAGCAGTACTTC. The chain joins TRBV20-1 to TRBJ2-7; TRBD1 might be the D (6 bases). Trimming removed 5 bases from V and 6 bases from J, with 11 bases in between. CDR1 and CDR2 (germline): DFQATT, SNEGSKA (reference sequence). This CDR3 is built from 11 residues.

This chain connects TRBV30 to TRBJ2-3, with D perhaps TRBD2 (5 bases). CDR3 length equals 14 residues. Trimming took off 2 bases at V and 5 bases at J, with 14 bases between the two ends. CDR1 and CDR2 (germline): GTSNPN, SVGIG (reference sequence). CDR3: CAWSRTVFVDTQYF. CDR3 coding DNA: TGTGCCTGGAGTCGGACTGTGTTTGTAGATACGCAGTATTTT.

This clone was counted only a few times. V is TRBV27 and J is TRBJ2-7; D remains ambiguous. The CDR3 spans 13 residues. Germline-derived CDR1 and CDR2 are MNHEY and SMNVEV (reference sequence). V gave up 2 bases and J gave up 3 bases, with 8 bases separating them. Here the CDR3 reads CASSLRVYYEQYF. CDR3 nucleotide sequence: TGTGCCAGCAGTTTAAGAGTTTACTACGAGCAGTACTTC.

J is TRBJ2-7 and V is TRBV6-5, with unresolved D. The germline gives CDR1 MNHEY, CDR2 SVGAGI. This CDR3 spans 11 amino acids. Trimming took 8 bases from V and 5 from J, leaving 10 bases between them. This chain's CDR3 is CASGSTDEQYF. The CDR3 DNA reads TGTGCCAGCGGATCGACCGACGAGCAGTACTTC.

V gene TRBV9 combines with J gene TRBJ2-1; tentatively, D is TRBD2 (5 bases). Germline V gene data show CDR1 as SGDLS and CDR2 as YYNGEE. The CDR3 runs to 12 residues. V was trimmed by 3 bases and J by 9 bases, leaving 10 bases between them. In nucleotides, the CDR3 is TGTGCCAGCAGCGAACTAGGAACTGAGCAGTTCTTC. It translates to CASSELGTEQFF.